This T cell receptor beta chain was sequenced for a study of blood T cell repertoires in COVID-19. Turning to the study itself: COVID-19 samples from acute and convalescent phases originated in the United States, Italy and Spain. PBMCs, B-cell-depleted T cells, or T cells were the source of the cDNA or gDNA that made up the material.

Sequencing was performed with immunoSEQ multiplex PCR; in TCRdb, only in-frame clones are kept and a portion is missing. This table has about 260,000 clones, roughly 86% appearing once. Sequencing was performed on peripheral blood. The clonotype originates from a man aged 35 to 55 who had recovered from COVID-19.

As DNA, the CDR3 is TGTGCCAGCAGCTCGCCTGGAGGGAGCGGGAGCCCCTACGAGCAGTACTTC. It encodes CASSSPGGSGSPYEQYF. The chain carries TRBV7-6 and TRBJ2-7; 8 nucleotides match TRBD2. Germline CDR1 reads SGHVS; CDR2 reads FNYEAQ. This CDR3 contains 17 residues. V dropped 4 bases and J dropped 2; count of bases not matched to a gene: 13. The whole variable domain, remainder taken from reference TRBV7-6 and TRBJ2-7, is GAGVSQSPRYKVTKRGQDVALRCDPISGHVSLYWYRQALGQGPEFLTYFNYEAQQDKSGLPNDRFSAERPEGSISTLTIQRTEQRDSAMYRCASSSPGGSGSPYEQYFGPGTRLTVT.